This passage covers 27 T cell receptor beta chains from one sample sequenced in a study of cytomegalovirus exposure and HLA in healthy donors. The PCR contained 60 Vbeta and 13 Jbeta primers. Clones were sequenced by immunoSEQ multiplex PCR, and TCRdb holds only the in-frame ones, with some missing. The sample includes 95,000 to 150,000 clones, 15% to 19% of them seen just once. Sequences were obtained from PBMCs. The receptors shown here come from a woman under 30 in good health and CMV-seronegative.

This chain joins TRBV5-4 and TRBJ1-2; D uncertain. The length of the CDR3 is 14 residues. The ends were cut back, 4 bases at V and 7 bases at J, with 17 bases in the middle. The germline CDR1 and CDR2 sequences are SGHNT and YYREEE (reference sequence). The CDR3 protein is CASSLRGPRGGYTF. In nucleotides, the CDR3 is TGTGCCAGCAGCCTCCGCGGGCCTCGAGGTGGCTACACCTTC.

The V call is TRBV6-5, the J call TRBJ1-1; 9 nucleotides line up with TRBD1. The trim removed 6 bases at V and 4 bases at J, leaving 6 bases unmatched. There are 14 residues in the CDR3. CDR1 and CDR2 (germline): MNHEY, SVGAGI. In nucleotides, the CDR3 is TGTGCCAGCAGGGGACAGGGATCGGGCACTGAAGCTTTCTTT. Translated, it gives CASRGQGSGTEAFF.

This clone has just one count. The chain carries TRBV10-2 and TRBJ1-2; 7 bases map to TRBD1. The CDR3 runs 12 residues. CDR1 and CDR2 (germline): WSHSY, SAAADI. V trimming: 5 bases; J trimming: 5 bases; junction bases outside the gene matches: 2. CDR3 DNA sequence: TGCGCCAGCAGTTCGACAGGGTATGGCTACACCTTC. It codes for CASSSTGYGYTF.

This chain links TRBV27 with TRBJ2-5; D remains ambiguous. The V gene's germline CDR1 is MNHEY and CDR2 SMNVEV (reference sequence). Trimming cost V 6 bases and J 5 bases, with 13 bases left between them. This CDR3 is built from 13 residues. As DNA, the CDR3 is TGTGCCAGCAGCCATGAGGCCCGGGAGACCCAGTACTTC. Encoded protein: CASSHEARETQYF.

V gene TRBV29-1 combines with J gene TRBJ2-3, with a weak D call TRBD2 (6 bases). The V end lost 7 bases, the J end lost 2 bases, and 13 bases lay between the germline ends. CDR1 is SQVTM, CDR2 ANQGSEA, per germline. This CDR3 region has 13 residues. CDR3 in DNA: TGCAGCGCTGTGGGCGGGACCACAGATACGCAGTATTTT. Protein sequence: CSAVGGTTDTQYF.

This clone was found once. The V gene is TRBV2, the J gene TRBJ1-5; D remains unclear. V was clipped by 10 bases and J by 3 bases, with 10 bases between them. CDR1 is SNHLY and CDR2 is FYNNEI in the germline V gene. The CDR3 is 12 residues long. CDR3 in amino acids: CATALDNQPQHF. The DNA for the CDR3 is TGTGCCACTGCCCTAGACAATCAGCCCCAGCATTTT.

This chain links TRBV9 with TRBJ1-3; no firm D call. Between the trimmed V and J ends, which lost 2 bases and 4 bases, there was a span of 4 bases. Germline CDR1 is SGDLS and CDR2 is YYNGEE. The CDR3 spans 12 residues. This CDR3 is CASSVEGNTIYF. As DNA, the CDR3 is TGTGCCAGCAGCGTGGAGGGAAACACCATATATTTT.

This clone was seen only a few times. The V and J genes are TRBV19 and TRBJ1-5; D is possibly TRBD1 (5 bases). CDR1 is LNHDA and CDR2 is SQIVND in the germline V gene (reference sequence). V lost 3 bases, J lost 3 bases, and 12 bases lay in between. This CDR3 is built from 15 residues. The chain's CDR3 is CASSIAGRYNQPQHF. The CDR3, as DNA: TGTGCCAGTAGTATTGCAGGGAGGTACAATCAGCCCCAGCATTTT.

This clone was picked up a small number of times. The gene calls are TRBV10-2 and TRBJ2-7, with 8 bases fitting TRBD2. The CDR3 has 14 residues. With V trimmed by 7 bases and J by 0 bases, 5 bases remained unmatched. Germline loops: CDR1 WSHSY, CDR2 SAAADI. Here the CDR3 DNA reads TGCGCCAGCAAACCGGGACTAGGCTCCTACGAGCAGTACTTC. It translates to CASKPGLGSYEQYF.

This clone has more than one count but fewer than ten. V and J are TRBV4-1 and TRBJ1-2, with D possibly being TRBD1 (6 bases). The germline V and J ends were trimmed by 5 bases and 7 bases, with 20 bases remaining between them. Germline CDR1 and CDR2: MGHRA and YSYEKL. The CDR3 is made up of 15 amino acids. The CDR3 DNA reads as TGCGCCAGCAGCACGGGGACACAACGCTTCGGTGGCTACACCTTC. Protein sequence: CASSTGTQRFGGYTF.

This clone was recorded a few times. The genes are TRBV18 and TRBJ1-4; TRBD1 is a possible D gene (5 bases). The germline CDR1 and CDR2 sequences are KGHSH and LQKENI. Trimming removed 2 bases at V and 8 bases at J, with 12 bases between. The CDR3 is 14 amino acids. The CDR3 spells CASSPRPGMEKLFF. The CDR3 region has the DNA TGTGCCAGCTCACCAAGACCAGGGATGGAAAAACTGTTTTTT.

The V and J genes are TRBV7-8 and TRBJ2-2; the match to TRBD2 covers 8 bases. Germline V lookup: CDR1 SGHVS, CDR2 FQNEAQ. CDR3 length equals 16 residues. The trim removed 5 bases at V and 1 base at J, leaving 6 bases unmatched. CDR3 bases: TGTGCCAGCAGCCCGTACGCGGGGGGGAACACCGGGGAGCTGTTTTTT. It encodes CASSPYAGGNTGELFF. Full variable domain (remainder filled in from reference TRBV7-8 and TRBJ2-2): GAGVSQSPRYKVAKRGQDVALRCDPISGHVSLFWYQQALGQGPEFLTYFQNEAQLDKSGLPSDRFFAERPEGSVSTLKIQRTQQEDSAVYLCASSPYAGGNTGELFFGEGSRLTVL.

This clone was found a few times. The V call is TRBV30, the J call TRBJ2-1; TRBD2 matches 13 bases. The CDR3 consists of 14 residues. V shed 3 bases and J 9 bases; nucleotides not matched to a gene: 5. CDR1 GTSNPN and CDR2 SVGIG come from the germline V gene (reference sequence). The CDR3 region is CAWSIGLAGAEQFF. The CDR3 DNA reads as TGTGCCTGGAGCATCGGACTAGCGGGAGCTGAGCAGTTCTTC.

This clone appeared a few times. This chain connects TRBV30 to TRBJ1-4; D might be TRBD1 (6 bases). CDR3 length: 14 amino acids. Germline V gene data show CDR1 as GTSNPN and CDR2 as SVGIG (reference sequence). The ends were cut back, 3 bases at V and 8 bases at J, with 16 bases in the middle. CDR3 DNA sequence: TGTGCCTGGAGCGGGGGGGCCCCGGGGGAAAAACTGTTTTTT. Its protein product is CAWSGGAPGEKLFF.

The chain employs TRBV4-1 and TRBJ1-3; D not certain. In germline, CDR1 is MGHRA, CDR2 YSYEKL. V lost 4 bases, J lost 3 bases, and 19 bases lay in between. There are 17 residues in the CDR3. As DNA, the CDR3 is TGCGCCAGCAGCCCCTTTTCGAGGGTTAGTATTGGAAACACCATATATTTT. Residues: CASSPFSRVSIGNTIYF.

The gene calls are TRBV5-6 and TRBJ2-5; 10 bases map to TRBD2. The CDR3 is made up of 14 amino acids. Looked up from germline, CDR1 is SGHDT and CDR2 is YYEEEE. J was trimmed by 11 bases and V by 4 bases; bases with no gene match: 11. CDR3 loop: CASSHGTSVWGQYF. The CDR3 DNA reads TGTGCCAGCAGCCACGGGACTAGCGTATGGGGGCAGTACTTC.

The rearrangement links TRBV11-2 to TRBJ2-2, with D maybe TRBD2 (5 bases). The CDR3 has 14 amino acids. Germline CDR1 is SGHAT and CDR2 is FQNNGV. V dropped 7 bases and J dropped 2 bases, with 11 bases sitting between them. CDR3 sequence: CASTERYNTGELFF. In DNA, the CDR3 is TGTGCCAGCACCGAGCGGTATAACACCGGGGAGCTGTTTTTT. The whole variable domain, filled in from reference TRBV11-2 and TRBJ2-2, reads EAGVAQSPRYKIIEKRQSVAFWCNPISGHATLYWYQQILGQGPKLLIQFQNNGVVDDSQLPKDRFSAERLKGVDSTLKIQPAKLEDSAVYLCASTERYNTGELFFGEGSRLTVL.

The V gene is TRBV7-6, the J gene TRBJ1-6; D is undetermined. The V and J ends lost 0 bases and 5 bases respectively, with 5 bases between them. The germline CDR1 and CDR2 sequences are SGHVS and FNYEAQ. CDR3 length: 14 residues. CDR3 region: CASSLAGNNSPLHF. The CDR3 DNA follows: TGTGCCAGCAGCTTAGCCGGGAATAATTCACCCCTCCACTTT. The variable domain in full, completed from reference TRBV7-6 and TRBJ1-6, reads GAGVSQSPRYKVTKRGQDVALRCDPISGHVSLYWYRQALGQGPEFLTYFNYEAQQDKSGLPNDRFSAERPEGSISTLTIQRTEQRDSAMYRCASSLAGNNSPLHFGNGTRLTVT.

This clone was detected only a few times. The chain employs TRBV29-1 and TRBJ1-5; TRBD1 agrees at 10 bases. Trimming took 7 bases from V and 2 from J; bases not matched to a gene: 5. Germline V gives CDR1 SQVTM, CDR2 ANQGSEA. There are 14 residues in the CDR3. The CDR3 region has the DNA TGCAGCGCCTCGACAGGGGGCGGCAATCAGCCCCAGCATTTT. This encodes CSASTGGGNQPQHF.

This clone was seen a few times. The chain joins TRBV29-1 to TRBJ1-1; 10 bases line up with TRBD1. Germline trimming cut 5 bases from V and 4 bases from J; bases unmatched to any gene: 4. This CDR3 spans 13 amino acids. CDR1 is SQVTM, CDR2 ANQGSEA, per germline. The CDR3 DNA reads TGCAGCGTTTTCCGGACAGGGGGCACTGAAGCTTTCTTT. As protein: CSVFRTGGTEAFF. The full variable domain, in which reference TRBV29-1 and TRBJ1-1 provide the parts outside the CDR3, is SAVISQKPSRDICQRGTSLTIQCQVDSQVTMMFWYRQQPGQSLTLIATANQGSEATYESGFVIDKFPISRPNLTFSTLTVSNMSPEDSSIYLCSVFRTGGTEAFFGQGTRLTVV.

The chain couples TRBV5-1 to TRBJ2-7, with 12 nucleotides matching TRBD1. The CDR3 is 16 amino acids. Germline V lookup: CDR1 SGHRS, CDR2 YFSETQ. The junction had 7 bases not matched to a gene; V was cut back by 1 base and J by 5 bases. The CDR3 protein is CASSLPRGTGGNEQYF. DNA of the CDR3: TGCGCCAGCAGCTTGCCCCGCGGGACAGGGGGCAACGAGCAGTACTTC.

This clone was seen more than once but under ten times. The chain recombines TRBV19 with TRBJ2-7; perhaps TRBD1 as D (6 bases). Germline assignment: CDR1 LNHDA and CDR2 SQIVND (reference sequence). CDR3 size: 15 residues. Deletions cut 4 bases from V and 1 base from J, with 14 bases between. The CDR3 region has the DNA TGTGCCAGTAGTAAATCCGGGACACCTTCCTACGAGCAGTACTTC. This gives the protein CASSKSGTPSYEQYF.

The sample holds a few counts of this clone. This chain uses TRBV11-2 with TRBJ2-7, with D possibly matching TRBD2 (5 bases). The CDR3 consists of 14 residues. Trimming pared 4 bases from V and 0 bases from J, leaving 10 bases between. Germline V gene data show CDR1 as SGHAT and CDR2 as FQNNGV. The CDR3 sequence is CASSSVGGSYEQYF. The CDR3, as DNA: TGTGCCAGCAGCTCGGTAGGAGGCTCCTACGAGCAGTACTTC.

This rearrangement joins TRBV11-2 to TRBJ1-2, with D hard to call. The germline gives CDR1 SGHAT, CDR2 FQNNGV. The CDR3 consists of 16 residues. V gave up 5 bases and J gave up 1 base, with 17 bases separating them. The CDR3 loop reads CASSPQPSGSNYGYTF. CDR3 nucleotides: TGTGCCAGCAGCCCACAGCCTAGCGGGAGTAACTATGGCTACACCTTC.

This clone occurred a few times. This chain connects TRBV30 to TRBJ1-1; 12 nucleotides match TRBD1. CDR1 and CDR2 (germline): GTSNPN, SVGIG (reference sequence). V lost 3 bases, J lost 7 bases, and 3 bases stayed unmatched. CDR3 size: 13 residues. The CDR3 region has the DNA TGTGCCTGGAGGGGACAGGGGGCAAGTGAAGCTTTCTTT. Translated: CAWRGQGASEAFF.

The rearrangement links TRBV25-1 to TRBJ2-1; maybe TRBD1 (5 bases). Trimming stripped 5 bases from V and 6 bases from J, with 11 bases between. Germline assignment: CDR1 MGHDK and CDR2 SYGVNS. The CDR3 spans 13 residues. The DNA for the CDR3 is TGTGCCAGCAGTCGTGGACAAAGCAATGAGCAGTTCTTC. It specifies CASSRGQSNEQFF.

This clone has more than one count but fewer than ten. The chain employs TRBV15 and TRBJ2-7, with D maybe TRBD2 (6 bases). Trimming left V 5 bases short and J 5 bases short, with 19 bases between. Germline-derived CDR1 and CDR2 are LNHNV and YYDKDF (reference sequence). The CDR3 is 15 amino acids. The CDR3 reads CATSPPGGRHDEQYF. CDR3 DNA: TGTGCCACCAGCCCCCCTGGGGGGAGACACGACGAGCAGTACTTC.